These 2 T cell receptor beta chains share one sample of origin, sequenced in a study of T cells after yellow fever vaccination. TCRdb called the 5' RACE reads again in MiXCR, with one record for every CDR3 protein. The repertoire holds fewer than 350,000 distinct CDR3 sequences, with less than 4.5% as singletons. The sequencing used PBMCs, collected on the day of the yellow fever booster vaccination. The receptors originated from a man younger than 35 who received the YFV17D yellow fever vaccine.

The chain carries TRBV7-9 and TRBJ2-2; D is perhaps TRBD1 (6 bases). Looked up from germline, CDR1 is SEHNR and CDR2 is FQNEAQ (reference sequence). This CDR3 is built from 15 residues. Trimming removed 6 bases from V and 0 bases from J, with 11 bases in between. CDR3 DNA sequence: TGTGCCAGCAGAGACAGGCTTTCGAACACCGGGGAGCTGTTTTTT. Translation: CASRDRLSNTGELFF.

This CDR3 reads CASSGNGQLFEQYF. As DNA, the CDR3 is TGCGCCAGCAGCGGTAACGGACAGCTTTTCGAGCAGTACTTC. The J gene is TRBJ2-7, the V gene TRBV5-1; perhaps TRBD1 as D (6 bases). In germline, CDR1 is SGHRS, CDR2 YFSETQ. The V gene lost 4 bases and the J gene lost 6 bases, with 17 bases spanning the gap. The CDR3 sequence is 14 residues long.